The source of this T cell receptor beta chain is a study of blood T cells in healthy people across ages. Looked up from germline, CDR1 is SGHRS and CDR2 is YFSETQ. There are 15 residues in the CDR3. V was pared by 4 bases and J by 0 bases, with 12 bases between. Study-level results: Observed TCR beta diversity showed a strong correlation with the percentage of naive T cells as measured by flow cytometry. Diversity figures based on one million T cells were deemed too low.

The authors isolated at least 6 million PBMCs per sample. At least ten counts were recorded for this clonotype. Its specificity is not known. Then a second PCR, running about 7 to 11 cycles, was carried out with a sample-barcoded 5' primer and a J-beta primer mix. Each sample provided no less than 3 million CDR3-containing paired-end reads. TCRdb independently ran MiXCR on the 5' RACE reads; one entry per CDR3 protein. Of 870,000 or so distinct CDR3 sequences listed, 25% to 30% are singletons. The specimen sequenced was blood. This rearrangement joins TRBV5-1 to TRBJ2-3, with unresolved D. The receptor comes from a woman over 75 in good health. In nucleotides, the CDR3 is TGCGCCAGCAGCGCTTTTGGTGAGAGCACAGATACGCAGTATTTT. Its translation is CASSAFGESTDTQYF.